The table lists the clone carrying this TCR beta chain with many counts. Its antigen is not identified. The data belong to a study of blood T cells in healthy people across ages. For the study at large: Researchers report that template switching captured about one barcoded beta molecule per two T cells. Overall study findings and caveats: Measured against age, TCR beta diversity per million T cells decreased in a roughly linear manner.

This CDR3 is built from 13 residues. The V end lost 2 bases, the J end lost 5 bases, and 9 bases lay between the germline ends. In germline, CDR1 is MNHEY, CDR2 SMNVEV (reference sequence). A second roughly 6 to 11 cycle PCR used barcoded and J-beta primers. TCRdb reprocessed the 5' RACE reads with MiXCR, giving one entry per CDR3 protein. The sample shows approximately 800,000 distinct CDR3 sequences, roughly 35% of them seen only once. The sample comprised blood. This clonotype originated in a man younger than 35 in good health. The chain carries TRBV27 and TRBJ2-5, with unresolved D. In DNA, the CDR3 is TGTGCCAGCAGTTTACCCGGATCTGAGACCCAGTACTTC. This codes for CASSLPGSETQYF.